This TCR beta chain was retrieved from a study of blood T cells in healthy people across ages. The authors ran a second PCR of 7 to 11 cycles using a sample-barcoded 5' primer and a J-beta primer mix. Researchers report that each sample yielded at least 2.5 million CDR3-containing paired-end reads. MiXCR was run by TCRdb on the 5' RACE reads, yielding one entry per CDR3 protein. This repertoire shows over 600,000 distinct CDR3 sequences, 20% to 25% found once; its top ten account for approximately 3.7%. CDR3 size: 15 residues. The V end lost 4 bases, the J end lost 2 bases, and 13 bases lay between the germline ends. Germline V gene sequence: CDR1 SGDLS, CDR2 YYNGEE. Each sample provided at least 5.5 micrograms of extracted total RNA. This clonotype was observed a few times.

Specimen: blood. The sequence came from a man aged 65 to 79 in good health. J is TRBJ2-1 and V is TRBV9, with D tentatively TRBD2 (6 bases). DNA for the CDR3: TGTGCCAGCAGCCCTGGGGCGGGACCCTACAATGAGCAGTTCTTC. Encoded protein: CASSPGAGPYNEQFF.